This record looks at one T cell receptor beta chain sequence and its context. Its antigen is currently unknown. There are 13 residues in the CDR3. V was pared by 6 bases and J by 8 bases, with 16 bases between. Germline V gives CDR1 MDHEN, CDR2 SYDVKM. This entry belongs to a study of cytomegalovirus exposure and HLA in healthy donors. About the research overall: Early on, a data release was issued that held approximately 78 million unique TCRs from HLA-typed donors. The study, taken as a whole, reports: Researchers counted 164 TCR beta chains as cytomegalovirus-associated. CMV serostatus was the only recorded immune exposure for donors.

This PCR relied on a set of 60 Vbeta primers and 13 Jbeta primers. Some clones are missing from TCRdb's copy, which holds only in-frame ones; the method was immunoSEQ multiplex PCR. The repertoire holds 90,000 to 130,000 clones, with approximately 86% as singletons. The chain has TRBV28 and TRBJ1-2; perhaps TRBD1 as D (5 bases). The sequencing sample was made of PBMCs. The receptor was isolated from a man in his forties in good health and CMV-seronegative. The CDR3 DNA reads TGTGCCAGCAGCCTTTCAGGGTTTCAGGGCTACACCTTC. Translating it yields CASSLSGFQGYTF.